This section outlines one TCR beta chain sequence together with its context. Its specificity is unknown. Researchers tagged individual cDNA molecules with unique molecular identifiers. One entry per CDR3 protein results from TCRdb running MiXCR on the 5' RACE reads. The repertoire consists of roughly 61,000 distinct CDR3 sequences, with about 12% occurring once and the leading ten covering about 9.3%. This specimen comes from a study of early T cells in non-severe SARS-CoV-2 infection. This CDR3 has 14 residues. J lost 5 bases, V lost 3 bases, and 4 bases had no gene match. Germline assignment: CDR1 DFQATT and CDR2 SNEGSKA (reference sequence). Points from the study as a whole: Clonotype matching in VDJdb favored anti-spike CD8 responses and did not capture private and CD4 specificities.

The chain uses TRBV20-1 and TRBJ1-6; 7 bases align to TRBD1. The source of this sequence is an adult who was a healthcare worker with PCR-confirmed SARS-CoV-2 infection or an uninfected control (not recorded which). The input for sequencing was whole blood, taken at baseline. CDR3 sequence (DNA): TGCAGTGCTAGTGACAGGGCGAATAATTCACCCCTCCACTTT. This translates into CSASDRANNSPLHF.